Presented here are 3 T cell receptor beta chains from one specimen sequenced in a study of T cell changes during pregnancy in multiple sclerosis. Data came from immunoSEQ multiplex PCR; TCRdb stores just in-frame clones and leaves some out. The data hold tens of thousands of clones, with roughly 90% observed a single time. The specimen comprised peripheral blood, sampled in the second trimester of pregnancy. Receptors were obtained from a female donor in good health, enrolled as a control in a pregnancy study.

The chain joins TRBV15 to TRBJ1-1; D is uncertain. Trimming pared 4 bases from V and 3 bases from J, leaving 9 bases between. The CDR3 spans 13 residues. Looked up from germline, CDR1 is LNHNV and CDR2 is YYDKDF (reference sequence). The CDR3 DNA sequence: TGTGCCACCAGCACAGACCCTTACACTGAAGCTTTCTTT. Translation: CATSTDPYTEAFF.

The table lists this clone with a count of one. CDR3: CASSVGLGIKEQYF. In nucleotides, the CDR3 is TGTGCCAGCAGCGTCGGACTAGGGATCAAGGAGCAGTACTTC. This chain links TRBV9 with TRBJ2-7, with 7 bases that match TRBD2. This CDR3 comprises 14 residues. The V and J ends lost 2 bases and 7 bases, in that order; junction bases with no gene match: 9. Germline values: CDR1 SGDLS, CDR2 YYNGEE.

V is TRBV5-6 and J is TRBJ2-5; D might be TRBD1 (6 bases). CDR3 length: 14 amino acids. Germline V gene sequence: CDR1 SGHDT, CDR2 YYEEEE. Trimming stripped 4 bases from V and 1 base from J, with 11 bases between. The CDR3 bases are TGTGCCAGCAGCAGGACGGACAGCCAAGAGACCCAGTACTTC. The encoded protein is CASSRTDSQETQYF.